What follows are 27 T cell receptor beta chains derived from one specimen sequenced in a study of CD8 T cells in Susac syndrome. Random hexamers were used to reverse transcribe an amount of about 0.45 to 1 ug RNA. TCRdb re-analysed the immunoSEQ multiplex PCR reads in MiXCR, keeping a single row per CDR3 protein. The sample lists 200,000 to 300,000 distinct CDR3 sequences, 93% occurring once. The specimen was CD4+ T cells from PBMCs. Receptors were obtained from a human donor with multiple sclerosis.

The chain joins TRBV6-1 to TRBJ2-3; 7 positions agree with TRBD2. After removal of 5 bases from V and 0 bases from J, the junction contained 5 bases not matched to a gene. The germline gives CDR1 MNHNS, CDR2 SASEGT. This CDR3 has 15 amino acids. The CDR3 sequence is CASSKLALSTDTQYF. The CDR3 DNA reads as TGTGCCAGCAGTAAACTAGCGCTAAGCACAGATACGCAGTATTTT.

This chain connects TRBV20-1 to TRBJ2-5, with D unclear. The CDR3 length is 15 residues. Germline V gene sequence: CDR1 DFQATT, CDR2 SNEGSKA (reference sequence). Between the trimmed V and J ends, which lost 0 bases and 1 base, there was a span of 12 bases. CDR3 coding DNA: TGCAGTGCTAGAGATCTCCGGCAGTCCCAAGAGACCCAGTACTTC. It specifies CSARDLRQSQETQYF.

The chain combines TRBV20-1 with TRBJ2-1; 9 positions agree with TRBD2. This CDR3 comprises 18 residues. Trimming at V came to 0 bases and at J to 0 bases, leaving 9 bases not matched to a gene. CDR1 is DFQATT, CDR2 SNEGSKA, per germline (reference sequence). CDR3 sequence reads: CSARDSGLAWGSYNEQFF. In nucleotides, the CDR3 is TGCAGTGCTAGAGATTCTGGACTAGCGTGGGGCTCCTACAATGAGCAGTTCTTC.

The chain employs TRBV20-1 and TRBJ1-5, with TRBD1 identical over 11 bases. V lost 5 bases, J lost 5 bases, and 8 bases stayed unmatched. This CDR3 has 15 amino acids. Germline V gene data show CDR1 as DFQATT and CDR2 as SNEGSKA (reference sequence). CDR3 in amino acids: CSAVPDRGLDQPQHF. The CDR3 nucleotides read TGCAGTGCTGTCCCGGACAGGGGGCTGGATCAGCCCCAGCATTTT.

The V and J genes are TRBV11-1 and TRBJ2-5, with 7 bases fitting TRBD1. The junction had 13 bases not matched to a gene; V was cut back by 5 bases and J by 4 bases. The CDR3 runs to 16 residues. CDR1 SGHAT and CDR2 FQDESV come from the germline V gene (reference sequence). CDR3 in amino acids: CASSPRDRRGGETQYF. CDR3 nucleotides: TGTGCCAGCAGCCCCCGGGACAGACGGGGTGGAGAGACCCAGTACTTC.

The CDR3 loop is CASSPPDRLNTGELFF. CDR3 coding DNA: TGTGCCAGCAGCCCCCCCGATAGGCTGAACACCGGGGAGCTGTTTTTT. The chain links TRBV3-1 to TRBJ2-2; D uncertain. The CDR3 covers 16 residues. The V end lost 4 bases, the J end lost 1 base, and 13 bases lay between the germline ends. In germline, CDR1 is LGHDT, CDR2 YNNKEL (reference sequence).

The rearrangement links TRBV18 to TRBJ1-1; the D gene is possibly TRBD1 (5 bases). Looked up from germline, CDR1 is KGHSH and CDR2 is LQKENI. Between the trimmed V and J ends, which lost 2 bases and 3 bases, there was a span of 16 bases. The CDR3 spans 16 residues. The CDR3 spells CASSPVRESSDTEAFF. As DNA, the CDR3 is TGTGCCAGCTCACCAGTCAGGGAATCGTCGGACACTGAAGCTTTCTTT.

Points on this clonotype: The junction differs from germline at one of its ends, possibly a read error. This chain links TRBV18 with TRBJ2-7; TRBD2 matches at 12 bases. The CDR3 runs 17 residues. Germline values: CDR1 KGHSH, CDR2 LQKENI. The CDR3 loop reads CASSRAPSGGASDEQYF. CDR3 DNA sequence: TGTGCCAGCTCTCGGGCGCCTAGCGGGGGGGCCTCCGACGAGCAGTACTTC.

The chain recombines TRBV20-1 with TRBJ2-7; 10 bases map to TRBD2. The CDR3 is 14 residues long. V lost 1 base and J lost 2; bases outside the gene matches: 2. CDR1 and CDR2 from the germline V gene are DFQATT and SNEGSKA (reference sequence). The CDR3 nucleotides read TGCAGTGCTAGAGGGACTAGCGGTACCTACGAGCAGTACTTC. Its translation: CSARGTSGTYEQYF.

The V gene is TRBV28, the J gene TRBJ2-1; maybe TRBD1 (5 bases). The CDR3 is 15 residues long. Trimming took off 8 bases at V and 2 bases at J, with 16 bases between the two ends. Germline assignment: CDR1 MDHEN and CDR2 SYDVKM. CDR3 DNA sequence: TGTGCCAGCCACGAACGGGCAGGGACCTACAATGAGCAGTTCTTC. Translated, it gives CASHERAGTYNEQFF.

This rearrangement joins TRBV10-3 to TRBJ1-1; possibly TRBD1 for D (5 bases). Looked up from germline, CDR1 is ENHRY and CDR2 is SYGVKD. V lost 3 bases and J lost 3, with 11 bases in between. This CDR3 has 14 amino acids. Here the CDR3 reads CAISERPRDTEAFF. The CDR3, as DNA: TGTGCCATCAGTGAACGACCCAGGGACACTGAAGCTTTCTTT.

The chain uses TRBV28 and TRBJ1-4, with 7 nucleotides matching TRBD1. The V and J ends lost 8 bases and 4 bases, in that order; junction bases with no gene match: 13. Germline assignment: CDR1 MDHEN and CDR2 SYDVKM. This CDR3 contains 16 residues. The DNA for the CDR3 is TGTGCCAGCCTCGGATACAACAGGGGTGGTAATGAAAAACTGTTTTTT. The encoded protein is CASLGYNRGGNEKLFF.

V is TRBV7-3 and J is TRBJ1-1, with TRBD1 as a possible D gene (6 bases). Germline V CDR1 and CDR2: SGHTA, FQGTGA. CDR3 length: 14 amino acids. With 6 bases removed from V and 1 base from J, the gap between germline ends came to 12 bases. In nucleotides, the CDR3 is TGTGCCAGCAGTTTACAGGGTAGGAACACTGAAGCTTTCTTT. It codes for CASSLQGRNTEAFF.

V usage is TRBV10-3 and J usage is TRBJ2-5, with D unresolved. V lost 0 bases to trimming and J lost 2 bases, with 10 bases between them. The CDR3 is made up of 15 amino acids. Per germline, CDR1 ENHRY and CDR2 SYGVKD. The CDR3 loop is CAISESGRKQETQYF. The CDR3 DNA reads as TGTGCCATCAGTGAGTCGGGTCGGAAGCAAGAGACCCAGTACTTC.

The J gene is TRBJ2-5, the V gene TRBV20-1; TRBD2 agrees at 10 bases. V lost 6 bases, J lost 0 bases, and 7 bases stayed unmatched. The CDR3 sequence is 15 residues long. Germline CDR1 is DFQATT and CDR2 is SNEGSKA (reference sequence). The CDR3 is CSAPGLAEYQETQYF. The CDR3 coding sequence is TGCAGTGCCCCAGGACTAGCGGAGTACCAAGAGACCCAGTACTTC.

The V and J genes are TRBV7-7 and TRBJ2-2, with D possibly being TRBD1 (5 bases). This CDR3 has 13 amino acids. Trimming stripped 11 bases from V and 0 bases from J, with 10 bases between. CDR1 SSHAT and CDR2 FNYEAQ come from the germline V gene (reference sequence). The CDR3 protein is CALKTANTGELFF. CDR3 sequence (DNA): TGTGCCCTAAAGACAGCGAACACCGGGGAGCTGTTTTTT.

V usage is TRBV12-3 or TRBV12-4 and J usage is TRBJ2-2, with D possibly TRBD2 on 5 matching bases. V was cut by 3 bases and J by 0 bases, with 14 bases left in between. This CDR3 is 17 amino acids long. For the CDR3, the DNA is TGTGCCAGCAGTTTTGCCCCCCTAGCCGCGAACACCGGGGAGCTGTTTTTT. This codes for CASSFAPLAANTGELFF.

The rearrangement joins TRBV5-4 to TRBJ1-1; tentative D call: TRBD1 (5 bases). V lost 4 bases, J lost 3 bases, and 10 bases lay in between. Germline assignment: CDR1 SGHNT and CDR2 YYREEE (reference sequence). The CDR3 runs to 13 residues. This CDR3 is CASSPGRDTEAFF. CDR3 nucleotide sequence: TGTGCCAGCAGCCCCGGCAGGGACACTGAAGCTTTCTTT.

The chain uses TRBV7-2 and TRBJ1-3; D is unresolved. The V gene lost 1 base and the J gene lost 2 bases, with 6 bases spanning the gap. The germline gives CDR1 SGHTA, CDR2 FQGNSA. This CDR3 region has 14 residues. CDR3 residues: CASSLDSAGNTIYF. Written as DNA, the CDR3 is TGTGCCAGCAGCTTAGACAGCGCTGGAAACACCATATATTTT.

The chain recombines TRBV6-4 with TRBJ1-2, with D possibly being TRBD1 (6 bases). Germline V gene lookup returns CDR1 MRHNA and CDR2 SNTAGT. Trimming removed 6 bases from V and 7 bases from J, with 18 bases in between. This CDR3 is built from 14 residues. The CDR3 loop reads CASSLIQGVGGYTF. The CDR3, as DNA: TGTGCCAGCAGCTTAATACAGGGAGTTGGTGGCTACACCTTC.

The chain links TRBV5-5 to TRBJ2-2, with 9 bases lining up with TRBD1. The V and J ends lost 1 base and 4 bases, in that order; junction bases with no gene match: 5. This CDR3 comprises 16 residues. Germline V lookup: CDR1 SGHKS, CDR2 YYEKEE (reference sequence). The CDR3 DNA sequence: TGTGCCAGCAGCTTGTTGACAGGGGGATTCACCGGGGAGCTGTTTTTT. The encoded protein is CASSLLTGGFTGELFF.

In its sample, this clonotype was seen once. This chain links TRBV18 with TRBJ1-5; D ambiguous. The CDR3 is 15 amino acids. The germline V gene encodes CDR1 KGHSH and CDR2 LQKENI. The V gene lost 0 bases and the J gene lost 6 bases, with 12 bases spanning the gap. CDR3 protein: CASSPPGGNSQPQHF. CDR3 in DNA: TGTGCCAGCTCACCACCCGGAGGGAATAGTCAGCCCCAGCATTTT.

The rearrangement joins TRBV28 to TRBJ1-1; D uncertain. V was cut by 6 bases and J by 0 bases, with 8 bases left in between. CDR1 and CDR2 from the germline V gene are MDHEN and SYDVKM. CDR3 length equals 13 residues. CDR3 amino acids: CASRVKLNTEAFF. The CDR3 DNA sequence: TGTGCCAGCAGGGTTAAATTGAACACTGAAGCTTTCTTT.

The rearrangement links TRBV3-1 to TRBJ1-5, with 7 bases that match TRBD1. J lost 7 bases, V lost 3 bases, and 3 bases had no gene match. Germline CDR1 reads LGHDT; CDR2 reads YNNKEL (reference sequence). This CDR3 contains 13 residues. The chain's CDR3 is CASSHDRAQPQHF. The CDR3 DNA follows: TGTGCCAGCAGCCATGACAGGGCCCAGCCCCAGCATTTT.

The chain joins TRBV11-1 to TRBJ2-7; D is tentatively TRBD1 or TRBD2 (6 bases each). CDR1 SGHAT and CDR2 FQDESV come from the germline V gene (reference sequence). The ends were cut back, 0 bases at V and 2 bases at J, with 14 bases in the middle. This CDR3 comprises 16 residues. CDR3: CASSLATQGGTYEQYF. As DNA, the CDR3 is TGTGCCAGCAGCTTAGCTACCCAAGGGGGGACCTACGAGCAGTACTTC.

The CDR3 is CASSLSRDIGEKLFF. In nucleotides, the CDR3 is TGTGCCAGCAGTTTATCCCGGGACATAGGTGAAAAACTGTTTTTT. The V gene is TRBV27, the J gene TRBJ1-4; D might be TRBD1 (6 bases). Between the trimmed V and J ends, which lost 0 bases and 7 bases, there was a span of 12 bases. Germline CDR1 MNHEY, CDR2 SMNVEV (reference sequence). The CDR3 covers 15 residues.

V gene TRBV7-3 combines with J gene TRBJ1-2; no clear D gene. The length of the CDR3 is 14 residues. Germline loops: CDR1 SGHTA, CDR2 FQGTGA. V was pared by 6 bases and J by 10 bases, with 21 bases between. CDR3 amino acids: CASSPHGVPITYTF. The CDR3 DNA sequence: TGTGCCAGCAGTCCTCACGGGGTGCCCATTACCTACACCTTC.